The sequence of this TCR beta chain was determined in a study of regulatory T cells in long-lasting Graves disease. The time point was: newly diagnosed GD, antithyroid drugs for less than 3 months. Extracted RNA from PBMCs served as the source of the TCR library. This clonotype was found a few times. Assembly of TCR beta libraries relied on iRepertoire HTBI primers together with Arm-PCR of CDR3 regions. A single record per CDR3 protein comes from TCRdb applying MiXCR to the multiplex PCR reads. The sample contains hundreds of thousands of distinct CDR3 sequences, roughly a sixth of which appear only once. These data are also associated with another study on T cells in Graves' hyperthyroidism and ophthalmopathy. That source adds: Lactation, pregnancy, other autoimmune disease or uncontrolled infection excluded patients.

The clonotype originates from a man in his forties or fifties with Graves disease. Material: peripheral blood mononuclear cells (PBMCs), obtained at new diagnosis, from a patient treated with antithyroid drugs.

CDR3 amino acids: CASSLGLAGGYNTGELFF. The CDR3 DNA is TGTGCCAGCAGCTTAGGACTAGCGGGGGGCTATAACACCGGGGAGCTGTTTTTT. The gene calls are TRBV11-2 and TRBJ2-2, with TRBD2 matching over 13 bases. CDR1 and CDR2 (germline): SGHAT, FQNNGV. V lost 1 base and J lost 2; bases outside the gene matches: 4. The CDR3 has 18 residues.